Given below is one T cell receptor beta chain in context. What it binds is unknown. V lost 0 bases, J lost 1 base, and 6 bases lay in between. The CDR3 runs 15 residues. The germline V gene has CDR1 LNHDA and CDR2 SQIVND (reference sequence). A multiplex PCR was run with 60 Vbeta primers and 13 Jbeta primers. Method: immunoSEQ multiplex PCR; TCRdb's copy keeps in-frame clones and lacks some. Among around 190,000 clones listed, about 86% were seen once. This sample is drawn from a study of cytomegalovirus exposure and HLA in healthy donors. Regarding the study as a whole: Judged likely to be a sequencing artifact was a cluster of highly shared sequence variants. Sequencing depth roughly uniform across donors was assumed in presence/absence analyses. Per published reports, the classifier diagnosed cytomegalovirus status with high specificity and sensitivity.

The chain carries TRBV19 and TRBJ2-2; the D is unclear. This TCR derives from a man aged 40-49 years in good health and CMV-seropositive. What was sequenced was PBMCs. As DNA, the CDR3 is TGTGCCAGTAGTATAGACCCCTGGAACACCGGGGAGCTGTTTTTT. Its translation: CASSIDPWNTGELFF.